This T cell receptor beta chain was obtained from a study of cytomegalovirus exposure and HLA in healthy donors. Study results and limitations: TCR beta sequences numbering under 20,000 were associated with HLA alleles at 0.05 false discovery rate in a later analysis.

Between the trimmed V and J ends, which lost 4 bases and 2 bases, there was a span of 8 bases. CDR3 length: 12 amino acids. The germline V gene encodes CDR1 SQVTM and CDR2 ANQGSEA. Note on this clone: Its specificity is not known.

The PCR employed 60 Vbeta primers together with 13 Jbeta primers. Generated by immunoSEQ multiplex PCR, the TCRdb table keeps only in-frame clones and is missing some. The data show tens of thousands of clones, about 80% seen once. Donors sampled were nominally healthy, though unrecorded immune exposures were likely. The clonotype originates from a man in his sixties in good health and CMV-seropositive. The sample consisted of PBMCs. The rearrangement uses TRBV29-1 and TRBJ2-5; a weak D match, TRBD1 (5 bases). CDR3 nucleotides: TGCAGCGTTGTACAGGCGCAAGAGACCCAGTACTTC. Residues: CSVVQAQETQYF.